This paragraph reports one T cell receptor beta chain. This clone was observed once. The target of this receptor is not known. Per-nucleotide qualities are absent, and no much larger clonotype sits a single base away. The sample comes from a study of T cell responses to AZD1222 COVID-19 vaccine (dated by TCRdb to about 2021). Regarding the study in general: AZD1222 recipients whose second dose came at about 4 weeks and those whose second dose came at about 12 weeks were combined into one group, since spike-specific TCR depth and breadth did not differ between the two schedules. A total of more than 230 trial participants underwent TCR sequencing, of whom roughly 210 had received two doses of AZD1222 and 26 had received two doses of the MenACWY control vaccine. Trial participants were enrolled by age into subgroups of 18-55, 56-69 and 70-plus years, and around 150, 29 and 61 TCR-sequenced participants, respectively, were included in these subgroups. Summary of the overall study and its limitations: Participants were mostly white British and included more females than males, and it was suggested by the authors that clonal diversity may have been underestimated. Nearly half of unique spike-specific TCRs reportedly recognized epitopes outside regions mutated in the B.1.351 and B.1.1.7 variants. Conclusions about previously exposed vaccinees are limited because only 6 or 7 AZD1222 recipients were SARS-CoV-2 seropositive at baseline. CD4 TCRs associated with the vaccine covered the entire spike protein, and the dominant responses were in regions 160-218 and 743-854. Because no day 14 peak-response samples were available, the repertoires could be characterized only after the peak T cell response. In the small 56-69-year group, the increase in depth fell short of significance, most likely because of low power. A significant rise in spike-specific TCR breadth and depth was observed after two AZD1222 doses relative to day 0 and relative to MenACWY recipients.

There are 14 amino acids in the CDR3, from cysteine to phenylalanine inclusive. The entry retains the CDR3 DNA only, 42 bases that are in frame from base 1. The germline V gene (reference sequence) specifies SGHKS as CDR1 and YYEKEE as CDR2. A distance of 10 bases separates the germline ends of V and J, which lose 0 bases and 4 bases respectively. The CDR3 regions of human TCRbeta chains were analyzed by immunosequencing. From the authors' description of their analysis: Repertoire TCRs were matched against a reference library of SARS-CoV-2-specific TCRs generated with the MIRA antigen-specificity platform. Breadth was defined as the fraction of unique TCRs that were SARS-CoV-2-associated, and depth was defined as the fraction of total T cells that were SARS-CoV-2-associated. Each spike-specific TCR was assigned to its reactive spike region and to a CD4 or CD8 class using the MIRA data. Log10-transformed breadth and depth values were compared by one-way ANOVA with Sidak's multiple comparisons tests. TCRdb's version of the immuneACCESS table is confined to in-frame rearrangements and falls short of the full clone set. An unresolved V gene accounts for under half of the shortfall where checked; the remainder is of unknown origin. The DNA was the basis for D and trimming; V, J and clone size are from that table. The sample table contains tens of thousands of clones; only one count was recorded for roughly 90% of them. Approximately 4.9% of the sample rests with the top ten.

Interpreted using the paper, the time point label stands for: baseline before first vaccination. Samples from vaccinated people were obtained from the UK trials COV001 and COV002, which included a single-blind randomized controlled phase 2/3 trial of AZD1222 (ChAdOx1 nCoV-19) in healthy adults. For TCRbeta chain sequencing, PBMC samples from trial participants were taken at day 0 and at day 28 after the second dose. The receptor's source is an adult in good health. The sample in question was peripheral blood, obtained on day 0 of AZD1222 vaccination. The chain is encoded by TRBV5-5 joined to TRBJ1-2; the D gene cannot be named for sure. The nucleotide sequence reads as follows: TGTGCCAGCAGCTTGGTGGCAGGAACCTATGGCTACACCTTC. It specifies CASSLVAGTYGYTF.